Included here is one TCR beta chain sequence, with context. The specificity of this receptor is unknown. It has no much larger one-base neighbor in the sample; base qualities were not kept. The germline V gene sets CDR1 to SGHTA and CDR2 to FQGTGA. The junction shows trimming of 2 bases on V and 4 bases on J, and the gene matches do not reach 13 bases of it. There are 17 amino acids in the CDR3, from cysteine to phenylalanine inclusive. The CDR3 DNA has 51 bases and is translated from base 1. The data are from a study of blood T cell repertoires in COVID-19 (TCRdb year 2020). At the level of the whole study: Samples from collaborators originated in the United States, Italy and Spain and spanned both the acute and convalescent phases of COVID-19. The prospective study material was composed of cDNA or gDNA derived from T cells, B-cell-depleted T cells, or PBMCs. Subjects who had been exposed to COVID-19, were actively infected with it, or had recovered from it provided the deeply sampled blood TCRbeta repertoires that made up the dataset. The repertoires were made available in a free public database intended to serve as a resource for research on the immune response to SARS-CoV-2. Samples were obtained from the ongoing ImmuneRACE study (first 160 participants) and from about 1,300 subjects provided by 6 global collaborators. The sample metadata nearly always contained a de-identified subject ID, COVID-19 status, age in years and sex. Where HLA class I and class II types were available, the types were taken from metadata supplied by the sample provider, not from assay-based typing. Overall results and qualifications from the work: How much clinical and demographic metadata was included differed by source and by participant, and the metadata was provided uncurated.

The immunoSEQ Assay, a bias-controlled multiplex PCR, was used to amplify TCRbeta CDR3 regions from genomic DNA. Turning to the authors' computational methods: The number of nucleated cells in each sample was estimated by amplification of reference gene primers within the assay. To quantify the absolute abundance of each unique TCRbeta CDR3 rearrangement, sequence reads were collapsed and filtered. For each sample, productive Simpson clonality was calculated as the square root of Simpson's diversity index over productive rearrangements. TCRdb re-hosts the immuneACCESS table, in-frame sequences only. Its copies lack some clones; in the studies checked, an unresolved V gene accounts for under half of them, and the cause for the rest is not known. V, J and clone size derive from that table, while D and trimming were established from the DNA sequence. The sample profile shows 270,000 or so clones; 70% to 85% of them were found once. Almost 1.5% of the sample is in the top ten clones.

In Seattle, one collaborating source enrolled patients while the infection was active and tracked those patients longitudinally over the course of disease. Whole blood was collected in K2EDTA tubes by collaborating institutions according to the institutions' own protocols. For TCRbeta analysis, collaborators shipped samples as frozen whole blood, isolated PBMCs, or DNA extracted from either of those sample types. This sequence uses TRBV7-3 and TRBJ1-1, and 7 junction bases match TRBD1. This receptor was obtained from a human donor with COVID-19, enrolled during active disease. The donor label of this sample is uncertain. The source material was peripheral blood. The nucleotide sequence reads TGTGCCAGCAGCTTACCACCACAGGGGAGAGGGGCCACTGAAGCTTTCTTT. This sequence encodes CASSLPPQGRGATEAFF. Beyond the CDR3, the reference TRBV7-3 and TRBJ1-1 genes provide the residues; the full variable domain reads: GAGVSQTPSNKVTEKGKYVELRCDPISGHTALYWYRQSLGQGPEFLIYFQGTGAADDSGLPNDRFFAVRPEGSVSTLKIQRTERGDSAVYLCASSLPPQGRGATEAFFGQGTRLTVV.